The T cell receptor (beta chain) under discussion was sequenced for a study of technical replicates of blood from a handful of donors. The method was immunoSEQ multiplex PCR; TCRdb's version includes in-frame clones alone and lacks a portion of them. This table has about 58,000 clones, 90% to 95% appearing once. Germline CDR1 and CDR2: WNHNN and SYGVQD (reference sequence). Germline trimming cut 4 bases from V and 4 bases from J; bases unmatched to any gene: 9. The CDR3 runs 15 residues. V usage is TRBV10-1 and J usage is TRBJ1-2; TRBD1 aligns across 7 bases. This TCR was recovered from a human donor in good health. Some clones in this sample may be carry-over from other donors' samples. The material sequenced was PBMCs. For the CDR3, the DNA is TGCGCCAGCAGTGCACAGGGGTCCCCCCCCTATGGCTACACCTTC. Translation: CASSAQGSPPYGYTF.